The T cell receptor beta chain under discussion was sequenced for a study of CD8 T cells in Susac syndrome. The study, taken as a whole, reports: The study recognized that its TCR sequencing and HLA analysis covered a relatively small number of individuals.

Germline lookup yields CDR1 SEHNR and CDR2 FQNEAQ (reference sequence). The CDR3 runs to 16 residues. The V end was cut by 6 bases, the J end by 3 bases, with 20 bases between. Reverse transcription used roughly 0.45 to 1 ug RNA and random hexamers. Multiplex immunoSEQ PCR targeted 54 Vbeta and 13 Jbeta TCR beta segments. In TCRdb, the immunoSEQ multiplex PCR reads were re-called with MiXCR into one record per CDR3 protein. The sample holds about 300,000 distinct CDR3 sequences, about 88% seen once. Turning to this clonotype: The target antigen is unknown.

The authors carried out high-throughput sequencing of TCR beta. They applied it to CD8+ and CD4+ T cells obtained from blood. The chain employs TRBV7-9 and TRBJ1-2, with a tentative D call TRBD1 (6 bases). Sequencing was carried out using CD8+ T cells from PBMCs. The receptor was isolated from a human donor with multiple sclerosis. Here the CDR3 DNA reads TGTGCCAGCAGTCACCACCTCGGACAGAGTGACTATGGCTACACCTTC. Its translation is CASSHHLGQSDYGYTF.